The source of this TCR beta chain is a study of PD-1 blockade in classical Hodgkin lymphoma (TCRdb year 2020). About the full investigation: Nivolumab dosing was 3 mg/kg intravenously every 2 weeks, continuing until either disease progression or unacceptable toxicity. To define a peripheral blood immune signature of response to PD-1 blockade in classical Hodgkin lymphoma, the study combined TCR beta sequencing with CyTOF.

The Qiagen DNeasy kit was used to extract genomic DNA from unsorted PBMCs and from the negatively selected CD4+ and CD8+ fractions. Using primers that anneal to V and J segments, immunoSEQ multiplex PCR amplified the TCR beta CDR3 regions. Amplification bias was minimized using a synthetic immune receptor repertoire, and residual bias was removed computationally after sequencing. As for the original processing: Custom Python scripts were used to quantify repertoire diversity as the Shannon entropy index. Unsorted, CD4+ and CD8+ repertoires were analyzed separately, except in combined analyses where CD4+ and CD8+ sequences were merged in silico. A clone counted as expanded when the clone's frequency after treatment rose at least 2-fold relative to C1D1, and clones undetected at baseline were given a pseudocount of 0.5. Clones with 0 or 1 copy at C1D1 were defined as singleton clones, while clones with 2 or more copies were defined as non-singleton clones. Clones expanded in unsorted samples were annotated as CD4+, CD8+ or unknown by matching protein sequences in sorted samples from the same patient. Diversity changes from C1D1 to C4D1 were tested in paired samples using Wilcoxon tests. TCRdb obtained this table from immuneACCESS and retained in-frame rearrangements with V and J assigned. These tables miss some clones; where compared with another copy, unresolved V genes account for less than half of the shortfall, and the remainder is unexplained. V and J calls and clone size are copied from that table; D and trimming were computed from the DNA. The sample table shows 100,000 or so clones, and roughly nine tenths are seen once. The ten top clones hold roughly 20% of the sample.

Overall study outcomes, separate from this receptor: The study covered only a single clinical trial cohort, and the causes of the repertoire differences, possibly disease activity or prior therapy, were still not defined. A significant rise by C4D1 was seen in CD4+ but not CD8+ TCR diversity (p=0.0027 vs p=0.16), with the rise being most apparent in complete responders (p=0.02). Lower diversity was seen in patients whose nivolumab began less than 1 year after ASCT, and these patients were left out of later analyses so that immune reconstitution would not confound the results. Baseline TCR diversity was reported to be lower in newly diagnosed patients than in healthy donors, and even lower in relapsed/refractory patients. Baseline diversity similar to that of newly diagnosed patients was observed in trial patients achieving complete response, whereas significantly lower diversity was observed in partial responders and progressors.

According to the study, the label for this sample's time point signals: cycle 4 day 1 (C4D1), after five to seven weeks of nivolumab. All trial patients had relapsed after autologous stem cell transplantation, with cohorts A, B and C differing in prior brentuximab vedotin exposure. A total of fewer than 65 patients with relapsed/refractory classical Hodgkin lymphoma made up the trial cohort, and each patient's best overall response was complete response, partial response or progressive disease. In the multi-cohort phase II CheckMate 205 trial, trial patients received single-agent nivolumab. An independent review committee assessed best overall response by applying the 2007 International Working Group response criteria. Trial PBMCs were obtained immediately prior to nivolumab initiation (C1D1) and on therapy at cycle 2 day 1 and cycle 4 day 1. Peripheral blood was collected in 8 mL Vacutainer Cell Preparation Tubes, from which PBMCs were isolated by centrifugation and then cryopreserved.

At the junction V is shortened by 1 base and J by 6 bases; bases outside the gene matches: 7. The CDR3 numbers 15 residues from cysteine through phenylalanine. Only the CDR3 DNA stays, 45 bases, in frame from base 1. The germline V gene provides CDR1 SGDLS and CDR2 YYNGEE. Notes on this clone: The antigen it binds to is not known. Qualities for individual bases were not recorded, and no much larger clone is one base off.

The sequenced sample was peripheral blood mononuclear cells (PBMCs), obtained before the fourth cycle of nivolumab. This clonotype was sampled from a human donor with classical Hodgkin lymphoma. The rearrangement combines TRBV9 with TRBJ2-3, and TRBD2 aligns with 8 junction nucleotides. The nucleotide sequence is TGTGCCAGCAGCGTATTCCGGGAGGGCGCGGATACGCAGTATTTT. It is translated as CASSVFREGADTQYF. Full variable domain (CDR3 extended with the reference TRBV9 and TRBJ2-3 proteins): DSGVTQTPKHLITATGQRVTLRCSPRSGDLSVYWYQQSLDQGLQFLIQYYNGEERAKGNILERFSAQQFPDLHSELNLSSLELGDSALYFCASSVFREGADTQYFGPGTRLTVL.